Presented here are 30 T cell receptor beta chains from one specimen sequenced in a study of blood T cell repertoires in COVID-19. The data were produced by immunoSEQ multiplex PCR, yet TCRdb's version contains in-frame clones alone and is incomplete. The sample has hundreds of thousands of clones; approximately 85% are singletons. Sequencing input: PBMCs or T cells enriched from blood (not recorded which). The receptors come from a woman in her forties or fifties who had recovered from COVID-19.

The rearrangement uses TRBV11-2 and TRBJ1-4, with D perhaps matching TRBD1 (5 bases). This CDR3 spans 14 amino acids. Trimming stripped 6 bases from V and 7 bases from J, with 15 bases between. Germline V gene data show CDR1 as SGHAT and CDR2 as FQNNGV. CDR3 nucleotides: TGTGCCAGCAGTAACTGGGGGGTTGGTGAAAAACTGTTTTTT. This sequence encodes CASSNWGVGEKLFF.

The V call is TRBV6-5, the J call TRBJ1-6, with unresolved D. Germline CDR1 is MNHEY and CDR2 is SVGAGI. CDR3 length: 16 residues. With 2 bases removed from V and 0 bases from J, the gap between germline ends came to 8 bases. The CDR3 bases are TGTGCCAGCAGTTACCAGGTCTACTCCTATAATTCACCCCTCCACTTT. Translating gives CASSYQVYSYNSPLHF.

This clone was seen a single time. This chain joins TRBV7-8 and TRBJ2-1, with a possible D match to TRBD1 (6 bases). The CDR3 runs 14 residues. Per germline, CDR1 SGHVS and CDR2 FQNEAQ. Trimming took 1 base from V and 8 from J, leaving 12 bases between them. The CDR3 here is CASSLGPAGDEQFF. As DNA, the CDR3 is TGTGCCAGCAGCTTAGGCCCGGCAGGGGATGAGCAGTTCTTC.

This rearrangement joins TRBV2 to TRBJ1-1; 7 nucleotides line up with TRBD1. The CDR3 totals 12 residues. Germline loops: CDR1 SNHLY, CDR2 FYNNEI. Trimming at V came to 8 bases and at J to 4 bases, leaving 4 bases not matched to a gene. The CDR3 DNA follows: TGTGCCAGCGGGACAGTCAGCACTGAAGCTTTCTTT. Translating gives CASGTVSTEAFF.

The CDR3 DNA is TGTGCCAGCAGTTTAAGAGGTCAGCCCCAGCATTTT. Amino acids: CASSLRGQPQHF. This chain links TRBV28 with TRBJ1-5; D unclear. The CDR3 has 12 amino acids. The V and J ends lost 2 bases and 6 bases respectively, with 5 bases between them. Germline CDR1 and CDR2: MDHEN and SYDVKM.

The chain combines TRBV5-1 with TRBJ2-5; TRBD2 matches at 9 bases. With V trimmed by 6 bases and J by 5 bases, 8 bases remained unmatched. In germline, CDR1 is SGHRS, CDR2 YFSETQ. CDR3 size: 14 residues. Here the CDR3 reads CASTLAGGPETQYF. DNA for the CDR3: TGCGCCAGCACCCTGGCGGGGGGGCCGGAGACCCAGTACTTC.

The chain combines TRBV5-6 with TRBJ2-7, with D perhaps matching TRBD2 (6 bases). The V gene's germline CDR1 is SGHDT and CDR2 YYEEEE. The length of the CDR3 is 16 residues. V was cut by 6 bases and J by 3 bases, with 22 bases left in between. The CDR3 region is CASTTGDFGGDYEQYF. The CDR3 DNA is TGTGCCAGCACAACGGGAGATTTCGGGGGTGACTACGAGCAGTACTTC.

In DNA, the CDR3 is TGTGCCAGCAGTTCCCGGGGACAGGGAGGTGGCGAAAAACTGTTTTTT. It translates to CASSSRGQGGGEKLFF. V gene TRBV27 combines with J gene TRBJ1-4; 9 bases match TRBD1. The CDR3 has 16 amino acids. Germline V gene data show CDR1 as MNHEY and CDR2 as SMNVEV (reference sequence). After removal of 4 bases from V and 8 bases from J, the junction contained 11 bases not matched to a gene.

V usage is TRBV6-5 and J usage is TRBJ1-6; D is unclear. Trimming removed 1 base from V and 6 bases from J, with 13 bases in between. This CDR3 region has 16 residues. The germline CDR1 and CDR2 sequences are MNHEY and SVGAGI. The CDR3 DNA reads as TGTGCCAGCAGTTACTTCCCAGGCAGTAGTAATTCACCCCTCCACTTT. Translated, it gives CASSYFPGSSNSPLHF.

CDR3 DNA: TGTGCCAGCAGCGTCAGGGACTCCTACAATGAGCAGTTCTTC. Its translation: CASSVRDSYNEQFF. The chain links TRBV9 to TRBJ2-1; D might be TRBD1 (5 bases). Germline CDR1 is SGDLS and CDR2 is YYNGEE. There are 14 residues in the CDR3. The ends were cut back, 2 bases at V and 0 bases at J, with 6 bases in the middle.

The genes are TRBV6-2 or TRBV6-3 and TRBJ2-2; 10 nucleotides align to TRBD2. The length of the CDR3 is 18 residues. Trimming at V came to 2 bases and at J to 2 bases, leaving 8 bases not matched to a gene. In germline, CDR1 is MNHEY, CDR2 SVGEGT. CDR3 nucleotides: TGTGCCAGCAGTTACATTCCAGCGGGGGGGTTTAACACCGGGGAGCTGTTTTTT. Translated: CASSYIPAGGFNTGELFF.

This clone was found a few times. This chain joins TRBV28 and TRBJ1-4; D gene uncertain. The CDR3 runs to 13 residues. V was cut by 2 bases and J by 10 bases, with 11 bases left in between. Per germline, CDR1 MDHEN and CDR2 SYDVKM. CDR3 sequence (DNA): TGTGCCAGCAGTTTACGGCAGGATGGAAAACTGTTTTTT. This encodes CASSLRQDGKLFF.

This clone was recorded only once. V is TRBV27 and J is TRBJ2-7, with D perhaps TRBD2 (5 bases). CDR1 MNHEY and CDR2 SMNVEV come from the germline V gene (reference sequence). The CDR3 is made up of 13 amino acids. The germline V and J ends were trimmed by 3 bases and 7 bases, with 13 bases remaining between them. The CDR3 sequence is CASSFLRTGEQYF. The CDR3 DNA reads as TGTGCCAGCAGTTTCCTCCGGACTGGAGAGCAGTACTTC.

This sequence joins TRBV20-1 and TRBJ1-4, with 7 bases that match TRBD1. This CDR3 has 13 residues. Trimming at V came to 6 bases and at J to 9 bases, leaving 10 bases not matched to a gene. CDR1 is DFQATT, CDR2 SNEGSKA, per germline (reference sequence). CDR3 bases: TGCAGTGCAAGTAACCGACAGGGAAAAAAACTGTTTTTT. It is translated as CSASNRQGKKLFF.

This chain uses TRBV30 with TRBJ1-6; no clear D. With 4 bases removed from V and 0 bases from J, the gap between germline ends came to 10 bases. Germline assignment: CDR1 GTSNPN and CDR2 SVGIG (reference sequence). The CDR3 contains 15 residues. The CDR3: CAWKEFSSYNSPLHF. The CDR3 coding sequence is TGTGCCTGGAAGGAGTTTAGCTCCTATAATTCACCCCTCCACTTT.

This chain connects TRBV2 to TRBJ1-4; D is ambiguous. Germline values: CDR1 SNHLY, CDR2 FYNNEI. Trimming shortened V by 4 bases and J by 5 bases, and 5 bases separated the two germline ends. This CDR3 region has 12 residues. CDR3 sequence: CASSGRNEKLFF. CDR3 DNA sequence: TGTGCCAGCAGTGGGAGAAATGAAAAACTGTTTTTT.

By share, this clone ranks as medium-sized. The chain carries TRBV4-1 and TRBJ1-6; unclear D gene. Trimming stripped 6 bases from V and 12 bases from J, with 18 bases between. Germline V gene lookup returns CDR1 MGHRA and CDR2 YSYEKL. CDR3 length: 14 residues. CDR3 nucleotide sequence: TGCGCCAGCAGACTTTCCCTCCGGGTAGGACCCCTCCACTTT. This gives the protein CASRLSLRVGPLHF.

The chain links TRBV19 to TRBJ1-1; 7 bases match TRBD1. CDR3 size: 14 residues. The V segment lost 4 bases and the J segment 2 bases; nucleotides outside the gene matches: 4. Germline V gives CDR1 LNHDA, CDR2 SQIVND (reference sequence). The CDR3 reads CASSRDRVNTEAFF. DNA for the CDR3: TGTGCCAGTAGTAGAGACAGGGTAAACACTGAAGCTTTCTTT.

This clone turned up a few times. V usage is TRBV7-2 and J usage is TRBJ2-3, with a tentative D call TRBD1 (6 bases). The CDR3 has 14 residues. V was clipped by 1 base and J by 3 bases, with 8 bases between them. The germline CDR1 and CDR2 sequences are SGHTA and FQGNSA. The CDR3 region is CASSLVGATDTQYF. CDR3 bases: TGTGCCAGCAGCTTAGTGGGGGCGACAGATACGCAGTATTTT.

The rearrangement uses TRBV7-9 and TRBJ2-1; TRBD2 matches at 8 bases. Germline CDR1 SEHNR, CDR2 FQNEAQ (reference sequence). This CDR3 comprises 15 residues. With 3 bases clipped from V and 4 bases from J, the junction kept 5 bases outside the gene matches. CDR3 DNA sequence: TGTGCCAGCAGCTTCGTTCGCGGGGGGTACAATGAGCAGTTCTTC. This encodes CASSFVRGGYNEQFF.

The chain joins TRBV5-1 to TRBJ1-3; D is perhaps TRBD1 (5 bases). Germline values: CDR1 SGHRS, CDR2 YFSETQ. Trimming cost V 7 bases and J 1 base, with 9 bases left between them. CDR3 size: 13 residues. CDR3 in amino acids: CASGATSGNTIYF. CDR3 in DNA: TGCGCCAGCGGGGCGACATCTGGAAACACCATATATTTT.

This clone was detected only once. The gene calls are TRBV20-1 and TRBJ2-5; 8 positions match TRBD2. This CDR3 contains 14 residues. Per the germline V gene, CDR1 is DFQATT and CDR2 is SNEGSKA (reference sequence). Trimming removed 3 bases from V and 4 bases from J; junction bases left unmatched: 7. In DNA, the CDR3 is TGCAGTGCTAGTCCGGGGGGGGCGTTAGAGACCCAGTACTTC. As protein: CSASPGGALETQYF.

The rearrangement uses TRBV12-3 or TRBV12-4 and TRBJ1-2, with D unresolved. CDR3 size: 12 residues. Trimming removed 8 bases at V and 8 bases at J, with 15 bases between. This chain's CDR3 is CASHPYYEGYTF. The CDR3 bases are TGTGCCAGCCACCCTTACTACGAGGGCTACACCTTC.

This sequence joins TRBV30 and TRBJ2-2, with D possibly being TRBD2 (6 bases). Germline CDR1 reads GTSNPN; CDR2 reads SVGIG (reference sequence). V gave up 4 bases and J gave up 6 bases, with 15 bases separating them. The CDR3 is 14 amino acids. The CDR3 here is CAWTGVRLSGELFF. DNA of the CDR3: TGTGCCTGGACGGGGGTTCGGTTGTCCGGGGAGCTGTTTTTT.

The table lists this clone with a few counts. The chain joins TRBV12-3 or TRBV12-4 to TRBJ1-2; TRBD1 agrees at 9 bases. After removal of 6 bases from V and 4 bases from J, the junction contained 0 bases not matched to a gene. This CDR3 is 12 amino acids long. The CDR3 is CASRGQGYGYTF. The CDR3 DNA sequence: TGTGCCAGCAGGGGACAGGGCTATGGCTACACCTTC.

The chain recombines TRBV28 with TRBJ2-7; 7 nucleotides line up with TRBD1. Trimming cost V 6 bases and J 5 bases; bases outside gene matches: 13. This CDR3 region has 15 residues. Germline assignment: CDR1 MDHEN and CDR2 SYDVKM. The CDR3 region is CASSSGATGYHEQYF. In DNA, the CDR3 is TGTGCCAGCAGCTCTGGAGCGACAGGGTACCACGAGCAGTACTTC.

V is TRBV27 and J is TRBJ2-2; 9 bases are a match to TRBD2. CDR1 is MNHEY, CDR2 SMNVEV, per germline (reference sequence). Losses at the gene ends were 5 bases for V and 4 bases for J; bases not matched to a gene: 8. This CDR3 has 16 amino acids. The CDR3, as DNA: TGTGCCAGCAGTCCGCGGGGGGGTTGGGGCACCGGGGAGCTGTTTTTT. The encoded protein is CASSPRGGWGTGELFF.

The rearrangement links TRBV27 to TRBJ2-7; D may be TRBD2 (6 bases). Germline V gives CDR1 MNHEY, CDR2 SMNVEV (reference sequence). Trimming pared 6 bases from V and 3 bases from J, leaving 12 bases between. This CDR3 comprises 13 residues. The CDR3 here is CASSRGGNYEQYF. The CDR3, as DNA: TGTGCCAGCAGCAGAGGAGGGAACTACGAGCAGTACTTC.

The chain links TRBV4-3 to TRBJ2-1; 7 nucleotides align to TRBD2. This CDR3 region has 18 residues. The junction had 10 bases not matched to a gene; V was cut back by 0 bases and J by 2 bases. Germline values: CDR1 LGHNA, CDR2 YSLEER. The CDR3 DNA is TGCGCCAGCAGCCAAGATCCCATAACTAGCGCCACCTACAATGAGCAGTTCTTC. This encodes CASSQDPITSATYNEQFF.

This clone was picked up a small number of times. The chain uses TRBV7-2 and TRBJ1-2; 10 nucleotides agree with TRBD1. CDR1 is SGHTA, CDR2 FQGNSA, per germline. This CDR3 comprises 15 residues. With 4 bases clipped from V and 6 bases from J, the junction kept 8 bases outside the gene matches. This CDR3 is CASSSPGTGEDGYTF. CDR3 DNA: TGTGCCAGCAGCTCCCCCGGGACAGGGGAGGATGGCTACACCTTC.